These 24 T cell receptor beta chains came from one sample sequenced in a study of graft-versus-host responses after intestinal transplantation. Only in-frame clones appear in the TCRdb table, and some are missing; sequencing was by immunoSEQ multiplex PCR. The sample records approximately 12,000 clones, approximately 88% being singletons. Sample: PBMCs, taken roughly 310 days after intestinal transplant. These TCRs come from a human patient who received an intestinal transplant, so some T cells may come from the graft donor.

This clone was observed a few times. The V call is TRBV7-6, the J call TRBJ2-7; D gene unclear. This CDR3 has 12 amino acids. Between the trimmed V and J ends, which lost 3 bases and 5 bases, there was a span of 8 bases. Germline CDR1 is SGHVS and CDR2 is FNYEAQ. The CDR3 spells CASSFNSDEQYF. Here the CDR3 DNA reads TGTGCCAGCAGCTTTAACTCGGACGAGCAGTACTTC.

This chain connects TRBV6-5 to TRBJ2-7; the match to TRBD2 covers 7 bases. Germline CDR1 and CDR2: MNHEY and SVGAGI. CDR3 length equals 14 residues. The trim removed 8 bases at V and 3 bases at J, leaving 10 bases unmatched. CDR3 in DNA: TGTGCCAGCGCACGAGCGGGATTTAGCTACGAGCAGTACTTC. Translating it yields CASARAGFSYEQYF.

The chain recombines TRBV29-1 with TRBJ2-2; 13 positions agree with TRBD2. J lost 4 bases, V lost 6 bases, and 8 bases had no gene match. The CDR3 is 16 residues long. Germline V lookup: CDR1 SQVTM, CDR2 ANQGSEA. CDR3 nucleotides: TGCAGCGTGCGGACTAGCGGGAGTTCGGGCACCGGGGAGCTGTTTTTT. Translating gives CSVRTSGSSGTGELFF.

The genes are TRBV28 and TRBJ2-7, with a possible D match to TRBD2 (6 bases). Germline V lookup: CDR1 MDHEN, CDR2 SYDVKM. Trimming took 6 bases from V and 4 from J, leaving 13 bases between them. This CDR3 is 13 amino acids long. The CDR3 loop is CASRFAGLYEQYF. DNA for the CDR3: TGTGCCAGCAGATTTGCGGGGTTATACGAGCAGTACTTC.

This chain links TRBV27 with TRBJ1-2, with D tentatively TRBD1 (5 bases). The length of the CDR3 is 12 residues. The V end lost 4 bases, the J end lost 7 bases, and 10 bases lay between the germline ends. Germline V gene lookup returns CDR1 MNHEY and CDR2 SMNVEV (reference sequence). CDR3 sequence reads: CASSYRGTGYTF. CDR3 sequence (DNA): TGTGCCAGCAGTTACAGAGGGACTGGCTACACCTTC.

V usage is TRBV27 and J usage is TRBJ2-7; TRBD2 is a possible D gene (6 bases). V lost 5 bases and J 2 bases, leaving 13 bases between the germline ends. Germline-derived CDR1 and CDR2 are MNHEY and SMNVEV (reference sequence). This CDR3 is built from 14 residues. The CDR3 DNA is TGTGCCAGCAGTCCTCGGGAGTACCCCTACGAGCAGTACTTC. Amino acids: CASSPREYPYEQYF.

The V gene is TRBV9, the J gene TRBJ1-4; tentative D call: TRBD1 (5 bases). The CDR3 spans 20 residues. Germline values: CDR1 SGDLS, CDR2 YYNGEE. V was shortened by 3 bases and J by 0 bases, with 24 bases between the two germline ends. The CDR3, as DNA: TGTGCCAGCAGCGCGAGGGGAGGGGTCGGCTCCCCAACAACTAATGAAAAACTGTTTTTT. Amino acids: CASSARGGVGSPTTNEKLFF.

The CDR3 DNA reads TGTGCCAGCAGCGTTAGGGGGGAGCCCTACAATGAGCAGTTCTTC. Its protein product is CASSVRGEPYNEQFF. The chain links TRBV9 to TRBJ2-1; D could derive from TRBD1 or TRBD2 (6 bases each). V lost 2 bases and J lost 2, with 11 bases in between. The germline gives CDR1 SGDLS, CDR2 YYNGEE. The CDR3 runs to 15 residues.

The gene calls are TRBV5-4 and TRBJ1-2; D perhaps matches TRBD1 (5 bases). The V end lost 0 bases, the J end lost 3 bases, and 12 bases lay between the germline ends. The CDR3 contains 15 residues. Germline V gene data show CDR1 as SGHNT and CDR2 as YYREEE (reference sequence). CDR3 sequence reads: CASSLVSRVDYGYTF. The CDR3 DNA is TGTGCCAGCAGCTTGGTTTCCAGGGTGGACTATGGCTACACCTTC.

The V and J genes are TRBV28 and TRBJ2-4; D is unresolved. CDR1 is MDHEN, CDR2 SYDVKM, per germline. This CDR3 is 13 amino acids long. Deletions cut 3 bases from V and 4 bases from J, with 7 bases between. CDR3 DNA sequence: TGTGCCAGCAGTTTTACGGGTAAAAACATTCAGTACTTC. Translated: CASSFTGKNIQYF.

This clone is a singleton in its sample. The rearrangement uses TRBV14 and TRBJ2-2; 10 bases line up with TRBD2. V dropped 3 bases and J dropped 5; count of bases not matched to a gene: 6. The V gene's germline CDR1 is SGHDN and CDR2 FVKESK. The CDR3 consists of 16 residues. The CDR3 DNA reads as TGTGCCAGCAGCCATCCGGGACTAGCGTCTACCGGGGAGCTGTTTTTT. Translated, it gives CASSHPGLASTGELFF.

V is TRBV7-2 and J is TRBJ1-5; D possibly corresponds to TRBD1 (5 bases). Trimming removed 5 bases at V and 2 bases at J, with 10 bases between. From germline, CDR1 is SGHTA and CDR2 FQGNSA. The CDR3 is made up of 14 amino acids. The CDR3 DNA reads as TGTGCCAGCAGCCGGCAGGGTGGCAATCAGCCCCAGCATTTT. Its translation is CASSRQGGNQPQHF.

DNA for the CDR3: TGTGCCAGCAGCTCGGGACAGGTTAATGAAAAACTGTTTTTT. This translates into CASSSGQVNEKLFF. The chain has TRBV28 and TRBJ1-4; 8 bases line up with TRBD1. Germline trimming cut 6 bases from V and 4 bases from J; bases unmatched to any gene: 4. This CDR3 region has 14 residues. Germline loops: CDR1 MDHEN, CDR2 SYDVKM. The full variable domain, rest sourced from reference TRBV28 and TRBJ1-4, is DVKVTQSSRYLVKRTGEKVFLECVQDMDHENMFWYRQDPGLGLRLIYFSYDVKMKEKGDIPEGYSVSREKKERFSLILESASTNQTSMYLCASSSGQVNEKLFFGSGTQLSVL.

The rearrangement uses TRBV5-4 and TRBJ2-7; 7 nucleotides line up with TRBD1. The V gene's germline CDR1 is SGHNT and CDR2 YYREEE (reference sequence). The trim removed 4 bases at V and 0 bases at J, leaving 4 bases unmatched. There are 14 residues in the CDR3. In nucleotides, the CDR3 is TGTGCCAGCAGCACCCGGGACAGCTCCTACGAGCAGTACTTC. It codes for CASSTRDSSYEQYF.

This clone occurred once. The chain uses TRBV7-6 and TRBJ1-1; the D gene is possibly TRBD1 (6 bases). The length of the CDR3 is 14 residues. CDR1 is SGHVS, CDR2 FNYEAQ, per germline. Trimming stripped 1 base from V and 2 bases from J, with 8 bases between. The CDR3 protein is CASSLGDTNTEAFF. The CDR3 DNA is TGTGCCAGCAGCTTAGGGGACACCAACACTGAAGCTTTCTTT.

This chain's CDR3 is CASSVGQAETVYGYTF. CDR3 coding DNA: TGTGCCAGCAGCGTGGGACAGGCGGAGACAGTCTATGGCTACACCTTC. V gene TRBV5-4 combines with J gene TRBJ1-2, with 8 bases lining up with TRBD1. The CDR3 runs to 16 residues. Per the germline V gene, CDR1 is SGHNT and CDR2 is YYREEE (reference sequence). V shed 4 bases, J shed 4 bases, and the junction held 12 bases outside the gene matches.

The genes are TRBV4-3 and TRBJ2-1, with 9 bases identical to TRBD1. CDR3 length equals 18 residues. V shed 1 base and J 1 base; nucleotides not matched to a gene: 8. Looked up from germline, CDR1 is LGHNA and CDR2 is YSLEER. The CDR3 sequence: CASSQASGGTGSYNEQFF. The DNA for the CDR3 is TGCGCCAGCAGCCAAGCGTCTGGCGGGACAGGGTCCTACAATGAGCAGTTCTTC.

The V call is TRBV6-4, the J call TRBJ2-7; TRBD2 matches 8 bases. CDR3 size: 17 residues. Germline values: CDR1 MRHNA, CDR2 SNTAGT. Trimming took 0 bases from V and 0 from J; bases not matched to a gene: 7. In DNA, the CDR3 is TGTGCCAGCAGTGACTCGAGGCAGCGGGAGAGCTCCTACGAGCAGTACTTC. This codes for CASSDSRQRESSYEQYF.

The rearrangement joins TRBV30 to TRBJ1-1, with D maybe TRBD1 (5 bases). Germline values: CDR1 GTSNPN, CDR2 SVGIG (reference sequence). The CDR3 extends over 13 amino acids. Between the trimmed V and J ends, which lost 0 bases and 4 bases, there was a span of 9 bases. CDR3 in amino acids: CAWSVGHLTEAFF. DNA of the CDR3: TGTGCCTGGAGTGTAGGACACCTCACTGAAGCTTTCTTT.

The rearrangement uses TRBV28 and TRBJ2-6, with 10 bases matching TRBD1. The CDR3 contains 18 residues. Germline loops: CDR1 MDHEN, CDR2 SYDVKM. J was trimmed by 2 bases and V by 3 bases; bases with no gene match: 7. The CDR3 is CASSFVGQGRPGANVLTF. The CDR3 DNA is TGTGCCAGCAGTTTCGTGGGACAGGGGAGGCCTGGGGCCAACGTCCTGACTTTC.

The V gene is TRBV10-3, the J gene TRBJ2-5; maybe TRBD1 (6 bases). The end of the DNA is better explained by TRBJ2-7, so the J call may be wrong. CDR1 and CDR2 from the germline V gene are ENHRY and SYGVKD. This CDR3 is 13 amino acids long. For the CDR3, the DNA is TGTGCCATCAGTGAGACACAGGGATACGAGCAGTACTTC. It is translated as CAISETQGYEQYF.

The CDR3 DNA reads as TGTGCCAGCAGCCGGGGGGCGCTTGTGAACTACAATGAGCAGTTCTTC. It specifies CASSRGALVNYNEQFF. The chain combines TRBV6-4 with TRBJ2-1, with a weak D call TRBD2 (7 bases). V lost 6 bases to trimming and J lost 3 bases, with 18 bases between them. From germline, CDR1 is MRHNA and CDR2 SNTAGT. This CDR3 comprises 16 residues.

The chain joins TRBV5-1 to TRBJ2-7, with TRBD2 identical over 13 bases. This CDR3 region has 16 residues. Germline V gene sequence: CDR1 SGHRS, CDR2 YFSETQ. V shed 4 bases, J shed 5 bases, and the junction held 9 bases outside the gene matches. The CDR3 DNA sequence: TGCGCCAGCAGCCTAACTACTAGCGGGAGGGCCAACGAGCAGTACTTC. It specifies CASSLTTSGRANEQYF.

This rearrangement joins TRBV2 to TRBJ2-1; 7 nucleotides match TRBD2. The CDR3 spans 16 residues. Looked up from germline, CDR1 is SNHLY and CDR2 is FYNNEI. V shed 2 bases and J 1 base; nucleotides not matched to a gene: 5. The CDR3 region is CASSERVGGSYNEQFF. The CDR3 nucleotides read TGTGCCAGCAGTGAAAGGGTGGGAGGGTCCTACAATGAGCAGTTCTTC.